The sequence of this TCR beta chain was determined in a study of cytomegalovirus exposure and HLA in healthy donors. CDR1 and CDR2 from the germline V gene are MNHEY and SVGAGI. The CDR3 sequence is 13 residues long. The V end lost 7 bases, the J end lost 2 bases, and 11 bases lay between the germline ends. Clones were sequenced by immunoSEQ multiplex PCR, and TCRdb holds only the in-frame ones, with some missing. The sample lists 200,000 or so clones; approximately 86% were seen once. V gene TRBV6-5 combines with J gene TRBJ1-2; possibly TRBD1 for D (6 bases). The source of this sequence is a woman under 30 in good health and CMV-seronegative. Sequences were obtained from PBMCs. The CDR3 sequence is CASTRGANYGYTF. The DNA of the CDR3 is TGTGCCAGCACCCGGGGGGCGAACTATGGCTACACCTTC.